This TCR beta chain was sequenced during a study of blood T cell repertoires in COVID-19. Whole-study context: Donors in the United States, Italy and Spain gave samples during acute or convalescent COVID-19. The cDNA or gDNA used as material had been derived from T cells, B-cell-depleted T cells, or PBMCs.

Here immunoSEQ multiplex PCR was the method, and the copy in TCRdb shows in-frame clones only, minus some. The sample yields about 110,000 clones, 84% seen once. The CDR3 sequence is 16 residues long. V lost 0 bases and J 0 bases, leaving 10 bases between the germline ends. The germline V gene has CDR1 SGHTS and CDR2 YDEGEE. The TCR was taken from a woman aged 50 to 60 with acute or convalescent COVID-19. The V call is TRBV5-8, the J call TRBJ1-5, with D maybe TRBD1 (6 bases). Sequenced material: peripheral blood. This CDR3 reads CASSLDREYSNQPQHF. The CDR3 nucleotides are TGTGCCAGCAGCTTGGACAGGGAATATAGCAATCAGCCCCAGCATTTT.